This TCR beta chain stems from a study of blood T cells in healthy people across ages. Using a J-beta primer mix together with a sample-barcoded 5' primer, a second PCR was run for about 6 to 12 cycles. From the 5' RACE reads, TCRdb called clonotypes with MiXCR, one entry per CDR3 protein. Here the sample spans some 700,000 distinct CDR3 sequences, roughly two fifths being singletons. V was clipped by 5 bases and J by 3 bases; unmatched bases: 13. Looked up from germline, CDR1 is MNHEY and CDR2 is SVGEGT. The CDR3 totals 17 residues. This clonotype was counted ten times or more. The source material was blood. The TCR originated in a woman in her sixties in good health. The chain joins TRBV6-2 or TRBV6-3 to TRBJ1-2, with TRBD1 identical over 9 bases. This chain's CDR3 is CASSPHAGTGKDYGYTF. In nucleotides, the CDR3 is TGTGCCAGCAGTCCCCACGCCGGGACAGGGAAAGACTATGGCTACACCTTC.